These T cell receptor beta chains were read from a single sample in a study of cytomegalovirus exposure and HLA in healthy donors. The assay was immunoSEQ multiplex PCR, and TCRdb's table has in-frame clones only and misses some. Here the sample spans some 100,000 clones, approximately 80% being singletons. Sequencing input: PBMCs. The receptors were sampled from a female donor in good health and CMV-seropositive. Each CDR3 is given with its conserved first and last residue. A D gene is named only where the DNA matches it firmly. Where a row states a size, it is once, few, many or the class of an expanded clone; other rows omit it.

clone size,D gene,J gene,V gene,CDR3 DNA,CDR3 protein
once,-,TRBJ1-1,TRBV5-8,TGTGCCAGCAGCCAGACCCAGGCAAAAGCTTTCTTT,CASSQTQAKAFF
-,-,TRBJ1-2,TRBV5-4,TGTGCCAGCAGCTTGTACCAGGCCAGCAACTATGGCTACACCTTC,CASSLYQASNYGYTF
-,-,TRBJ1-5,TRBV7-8,TGTGCCAGCAGCGCCGACAGACTCCTCAATCAGCCCCAGCATTTT,CASSADRLLNQPQHF
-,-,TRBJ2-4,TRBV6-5,TGTGCCAGTCGTAGAGAAAACATTCAGTACTTC,CASRRENIQYF
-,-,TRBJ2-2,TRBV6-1,TGTGCCAGCAGTGTCGTGGGCCTAAACACCGGGGAGCTGTTTTTT,CASSVVGLNTGELFF
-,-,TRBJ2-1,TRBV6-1,TGTGCCAGCAGCCTCGATGGAGTCAATGAGCAGTTCTTC,CASSLDGVNEQFF
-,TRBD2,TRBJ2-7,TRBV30,TGTGCCTGGGGGCTAGCGGGAGGAGCCGAGCAGTACTTC,CAWGLAGGAEQYF
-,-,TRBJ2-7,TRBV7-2,TGTGCCAGCAGCTTATATGGCCAGGCCTACGAGCAGTACTTC,CASSLYGQAYEQYF
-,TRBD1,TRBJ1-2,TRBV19,TGTGCCAGCCAAAGGGACAGGCGGTATGGCTACACCTTC,CASQRDRRYGYTF
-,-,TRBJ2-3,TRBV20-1,TGCAGTGCTAGAGACAGGGTCTCGCAGTATTTT,CSARDRVSQYF
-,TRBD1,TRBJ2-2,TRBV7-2,TGTGCCAGCCGGGGGACAGGGGCCACCGGGGAGCTGTTTTTT,CASRGTGATGELFF
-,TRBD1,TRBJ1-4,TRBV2,TGTGCCAGCCTGACAGGGGTATGGTCGACTAATGAAAAACTGTTTTTT,CASLTGVWSTNEKLFF
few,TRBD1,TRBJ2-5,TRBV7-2,TGTGCCAGCAGCCCCCGACCCGGGACAGACCTCCAAGAGACCCAGTACTTC,CASSPRPGTDLQETQYF
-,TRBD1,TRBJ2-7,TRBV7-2,TGTGCCAGCAGCTTAGCCTCCAGGGGGGAGCAGTACTTC,CASSLASRGEQYF
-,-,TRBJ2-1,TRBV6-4,TGTGCCAGCAGTGACTCCCCGGGAGATGAGCAGTTCTTC,CASSDSPGDEQFF
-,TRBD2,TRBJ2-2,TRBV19,TGTGCCAGCAGCAAGGGCGGGGGGCCTACCGGGGAGCTGTTTTTT,CASSKGGGPTGELFF
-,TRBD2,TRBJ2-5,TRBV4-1,TGCGCCAGCAGCCACTATAGCGGGGGGGTTACGGAGACCCAGTACTTC,CASSHYSGGVTETQYF
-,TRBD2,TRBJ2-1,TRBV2,TGTGCCAGCACGCTTAGCGGGAGCGTCAATGAGCAGTTCTTC,CASTLSGSVNEQFF
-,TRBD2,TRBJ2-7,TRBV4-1,TGCGCCAGCAGCCAAGATGGGACTAGCGGCTACGAGCAGTACTTC,CASSQDGTSGYEQYF
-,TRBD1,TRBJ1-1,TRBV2,TGTGCCAGCAGTTGGGACAGGGGGTCCAACACTGAAGCTTTCTTT,CASSWDRGSNTEAFF
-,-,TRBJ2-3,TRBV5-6,TGTGCCAGCAGCCCCTGGACTAGGGGGGGACACACAGATACGCAGTATTTT,CASSPWTRGGHTDTQYF
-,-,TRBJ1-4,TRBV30,TGTGCCTGGAGTGGACAGTATGAAAAACTGTTTTTT,CAWSGQYEKLFF
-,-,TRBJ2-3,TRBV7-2,TGTGCCAGCTGGGACATCTACCCCACAGATACGCAGTATTTT,CASWDIYPTDTQYF
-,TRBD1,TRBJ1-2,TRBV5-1,TGCGCCAGCAGCGCAGGGACAGGGGATGGCTACACCTTC,CASSAGTGDGYTF
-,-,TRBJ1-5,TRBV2,TGTGCCAGCAGTGAGATGGGACTACGCAATCAGCCCCAGCATTTT,CASSEMGLRNQPQHF
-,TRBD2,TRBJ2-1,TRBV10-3,TGTGCCATCAGGGATGGACTAGCGGGAGGGCCGGCTGAGCAGTTCTTC,CAIRDGLAGGPAEQFF
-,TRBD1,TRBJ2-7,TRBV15,TGTGCCACCAGCTGGGGACAGGGGGCACGACGCTACTACGAGCAGTACTTC,CATSWGQGARRYYEQYF
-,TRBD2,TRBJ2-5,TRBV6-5,TGTGCCAGCAGTTACGTGGCTAGCGGAGAGACCCAGTACTTC,CASSYVASGETQYF
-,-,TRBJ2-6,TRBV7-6,TGTGCCAGCACCCCGCGAGGAGGGCTTGGGGCCAACGTCCTGACTTTC,CASTPRGGLGANVLTF
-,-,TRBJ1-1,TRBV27,TGTGCCAGCAGTTTCCGAGGACTTATGAACACTGAAGCTTTCTTT,CASSFRGLMNTEAFF
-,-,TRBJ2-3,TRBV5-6,TGTGCCAGCAGCATCCGAACTAGAGTCCCAGATACGCAGTATTTT,CASSIRTRVPDTQYF
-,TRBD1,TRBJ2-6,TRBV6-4,TGTGCCAGCTCTCCCGGGACAGGGGGATCTGGGGCCAACGTCCTGACTTTC,CASSPGTGGSGANVLTF
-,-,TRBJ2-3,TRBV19,TGTGCCAGTAGTAGTTCCCTGGGGCCCCCTAGCACAGATACGCAGTATTTT,CASSSSLGPPSTDTQYF
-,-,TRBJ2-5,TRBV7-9,TGTGCCAGCAGCTTTGGGGCTTACCAAGAGACCCAGTACTTC,CASSFGAYQETQYF
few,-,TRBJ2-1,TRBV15,TGTGCCACCAGCAGATCACAGCACAATGAGCAGTTCTTC,CATSRSQHNEQFF
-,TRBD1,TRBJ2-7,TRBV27,TGTGCCAGCAACACTATCCCGGGACAGGGGGCCTACGAGCAGTACTTC,CASNTIPGQGAYEQYF
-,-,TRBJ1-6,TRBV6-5,TGTGCCAGCAGTCAGGGAAATTCACCCCTCCACTTT,CASSQGNSPLHF
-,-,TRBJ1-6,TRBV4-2,TGTGCCAGCAGCCGAGCACAGGAGAATTCACCCCTCCACTTT,CASSRAQENSPLHF
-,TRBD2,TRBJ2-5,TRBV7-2,TGTGCCAGCAGCCCGAGCGGGGGGGCCGAGACCCAGTACTTC,CASSPSGGAETQYF
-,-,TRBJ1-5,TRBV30,TGTGCCTGGAGCCACAAGGGGCAGACTAGCAATCAGCCCCAGCATTTT,CAWSHKGQTSNQPQHF
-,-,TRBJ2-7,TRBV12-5,TGTGCTAGTGGTTTATGGGGGCAGGCTCACGAACAGTACTTC,CASGLWGQAHEQYF
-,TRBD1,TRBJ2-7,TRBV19,TGTGCCAGTAGTATCACAGGGGGCAATTACGAGCAGTACTTC,CASSITGGNYEQYF
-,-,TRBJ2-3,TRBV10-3,TGTGCCATCGGAATGGGGAGAGGTACAGATACGCAGTATTTT,CAIGMGRGTDTQYF
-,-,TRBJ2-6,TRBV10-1,TGCGCCACCCTCCAGGGTACTTTTGCTGGGGCCAACGTCCTGACTTTC,CATLQGTFAGANVLTF
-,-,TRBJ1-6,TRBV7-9,TGTTCCAGCAGCCCCCGACAGAGCTCCTATAATTCACCCCTCCACTTT,CSSSPRQSSYNSPLHF
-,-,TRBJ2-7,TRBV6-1,TGTGCCAGCGGTCAAAACAATGCAGGGCGGTACGAGCAGTACTTC,CASGQNNAGRYEQYF
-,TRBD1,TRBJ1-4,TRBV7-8,TGTGCCAGCAGCTTATCCCGGCGGGACAGATTTTTTGCAACTAATGAAGAACTGTTTTTT,CASSLSRRDRFFATNEELFF
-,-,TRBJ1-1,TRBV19,TGTGCCAGTAATATGGAGCTCGGGAACACTGAAGCTTTCTTT,CASNMELGNTEAFF
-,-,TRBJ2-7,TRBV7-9,TGTGCCAGCAGCTTTGGCAGGGGAGCCTACGAGCAGTACTTC,CASSFGRGAYEQYF
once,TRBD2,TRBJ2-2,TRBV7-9,TGTGCCAGCAGCTTAGGGCTAGCGGGGCCCACCGGGGAGCTGTTTTTT,CASSLGLAGPTGELFF
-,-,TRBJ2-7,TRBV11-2,TGTGCCAGCAGCTTAGATCGAGGTACCCGACTGGACGAGCAGTACTTC,CASSLDRGTRLDEQYF
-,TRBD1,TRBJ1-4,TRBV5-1,TGCGCCAGCAGCTTGGGGACAGGGCGGGAAAAACTGTTTTTT,CASSLGTGREKLFF
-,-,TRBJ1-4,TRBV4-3,TGCGCCAGCAGCCAATCCCCGGGTGGCAATGAAAAACTGTTTTTT,CASSQSPGGNEKLFF
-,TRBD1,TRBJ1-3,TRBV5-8,TGTGCCAGCAGCCCCTCTCACCCCCAACAGGGGGCTAGGGGAAACACCATATATTTT,CASSPSHPQQGARGNTIYF
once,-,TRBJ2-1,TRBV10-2,TGCGCCAGCAGTGAGTATGTCGAGCGGAGGGCCTACAATGAGCAGTTCTTC,CASSEYVERRAYNEQFF
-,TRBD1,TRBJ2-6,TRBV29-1,TGCAGCGTTCGGACAGGGAGTGGGGCCAACGGCCTGACTTTC,CSVRTGSGANGLTF
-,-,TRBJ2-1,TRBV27,TGTGCCAGCAGTTTTGTGGGAGAGTCCTACAATGAGCAGTTCTTC,CASSFVGESYNEQFF
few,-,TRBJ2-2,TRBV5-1,TGCGCCAGCAGCTTGGGGAGCACCGGGGAGCTGTTTTTT,CASSLGSTGELFF
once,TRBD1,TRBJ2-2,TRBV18,TGTGCCAGCTCTCCTCCAGGGGGCTTGAACACCGGGGAGCTGTTTTTT,CASSPPGGLNTGELFF